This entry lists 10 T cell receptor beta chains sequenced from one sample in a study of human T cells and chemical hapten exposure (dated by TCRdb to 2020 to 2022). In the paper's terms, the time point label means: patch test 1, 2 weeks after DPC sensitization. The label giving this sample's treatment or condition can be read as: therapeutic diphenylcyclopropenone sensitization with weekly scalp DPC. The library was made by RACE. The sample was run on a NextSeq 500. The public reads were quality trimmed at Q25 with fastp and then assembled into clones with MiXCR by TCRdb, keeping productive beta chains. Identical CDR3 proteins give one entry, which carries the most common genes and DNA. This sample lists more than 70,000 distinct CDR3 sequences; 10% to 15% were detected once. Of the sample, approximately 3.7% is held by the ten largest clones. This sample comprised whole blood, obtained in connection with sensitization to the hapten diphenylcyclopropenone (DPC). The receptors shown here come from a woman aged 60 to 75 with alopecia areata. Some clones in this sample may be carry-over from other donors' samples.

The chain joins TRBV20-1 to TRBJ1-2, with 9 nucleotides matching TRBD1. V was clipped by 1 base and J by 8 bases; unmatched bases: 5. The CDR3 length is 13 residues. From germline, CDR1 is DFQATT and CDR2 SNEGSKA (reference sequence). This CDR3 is CSARVRTGEGYTF. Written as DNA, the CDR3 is TGCAGTGCTAGAGTCAGGACAGGGGAAGGCTACACCTTC.

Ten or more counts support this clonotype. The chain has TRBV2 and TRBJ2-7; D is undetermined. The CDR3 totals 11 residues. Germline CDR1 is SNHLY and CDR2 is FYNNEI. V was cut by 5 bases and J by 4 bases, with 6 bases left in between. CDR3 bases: TGTGCCAGCAGTCCTTTATACGAGCAGTACTTC. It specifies CASSPLYEQYF. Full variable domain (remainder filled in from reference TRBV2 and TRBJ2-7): EPEVTQTPSHQVTQMGQEVILRCVPISNHLYFYWYRQILGQKVEFLVSFYNNEISEKSEIFDDQFSVERPDGSNFTLKIRSTKLEDSAMYFCASSPLYEQYFGPGTRLTVT.

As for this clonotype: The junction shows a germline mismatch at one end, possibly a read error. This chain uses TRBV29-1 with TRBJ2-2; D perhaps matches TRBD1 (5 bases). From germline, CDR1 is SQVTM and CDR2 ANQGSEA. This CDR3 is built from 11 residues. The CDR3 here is CSVGGTEELFF. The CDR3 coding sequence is TGCAGCGTTGGGGGCACCGAGGAGCTGTTTTTT.

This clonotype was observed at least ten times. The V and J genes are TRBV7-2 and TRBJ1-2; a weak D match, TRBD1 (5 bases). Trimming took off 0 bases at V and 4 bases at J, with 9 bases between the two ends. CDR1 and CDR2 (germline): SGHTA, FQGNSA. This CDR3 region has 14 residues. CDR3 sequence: CASSLAGGSYGYTF. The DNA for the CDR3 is TGTGCCAGCAGCTTAGCGGGGGGTAGCTATGGCTACACCTTC.

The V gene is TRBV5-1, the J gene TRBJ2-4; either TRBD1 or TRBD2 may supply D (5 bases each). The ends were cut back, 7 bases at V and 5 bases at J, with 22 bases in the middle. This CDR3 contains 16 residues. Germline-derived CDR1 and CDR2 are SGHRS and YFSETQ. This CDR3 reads CASATGTAGVQNIQYF. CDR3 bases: TGCGCCAGCGCTACCGGGACGGCGGGTGTCCAAAACATTCAGTACTTC.

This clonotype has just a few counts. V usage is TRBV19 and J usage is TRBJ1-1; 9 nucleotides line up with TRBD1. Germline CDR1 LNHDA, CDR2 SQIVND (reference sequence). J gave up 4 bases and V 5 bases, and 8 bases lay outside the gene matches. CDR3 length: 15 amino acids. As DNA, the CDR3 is TGTGCCAGTAGTGTTTCCGGGACAGGGTCCACTGAAGCTTTCTTT. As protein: CASSVSGTGSTEAFF.

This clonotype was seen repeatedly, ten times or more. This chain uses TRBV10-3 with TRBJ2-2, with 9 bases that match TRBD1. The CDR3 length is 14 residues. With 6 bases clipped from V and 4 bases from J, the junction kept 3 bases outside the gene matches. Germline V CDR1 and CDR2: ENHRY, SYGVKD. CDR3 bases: TGTGCCATCAGGGGACAGGGTGCCACCGGGGAGCTGTTTTTT. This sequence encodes CAIRGQGATGELFF.

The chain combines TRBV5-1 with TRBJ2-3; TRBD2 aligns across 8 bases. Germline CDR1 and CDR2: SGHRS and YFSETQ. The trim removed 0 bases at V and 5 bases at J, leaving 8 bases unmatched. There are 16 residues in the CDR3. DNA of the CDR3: TGCGCCAGCAGCTTGGCGGCTGGACTAGCCCTAGATACGCAGTATTTT. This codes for CASSLAAGLALDTQYF.

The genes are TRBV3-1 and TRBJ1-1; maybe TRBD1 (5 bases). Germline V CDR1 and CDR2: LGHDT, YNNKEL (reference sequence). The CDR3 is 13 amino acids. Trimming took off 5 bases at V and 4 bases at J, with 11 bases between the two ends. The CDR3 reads CASSMGQGTEAFF. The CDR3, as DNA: TGTGCCAGCAGCATGGGGCAGGGCACTGAAGCTTTCTTT.

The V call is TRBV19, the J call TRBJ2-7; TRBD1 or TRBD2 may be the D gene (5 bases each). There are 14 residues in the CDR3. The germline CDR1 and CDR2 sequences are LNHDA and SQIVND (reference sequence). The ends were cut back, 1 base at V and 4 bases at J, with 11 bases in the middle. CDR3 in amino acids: CASSIAQGAYEQYF. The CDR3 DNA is TGTGCCAGTAGTATAGCCCAGGGAGCGTACGAGCAGTACTTC.